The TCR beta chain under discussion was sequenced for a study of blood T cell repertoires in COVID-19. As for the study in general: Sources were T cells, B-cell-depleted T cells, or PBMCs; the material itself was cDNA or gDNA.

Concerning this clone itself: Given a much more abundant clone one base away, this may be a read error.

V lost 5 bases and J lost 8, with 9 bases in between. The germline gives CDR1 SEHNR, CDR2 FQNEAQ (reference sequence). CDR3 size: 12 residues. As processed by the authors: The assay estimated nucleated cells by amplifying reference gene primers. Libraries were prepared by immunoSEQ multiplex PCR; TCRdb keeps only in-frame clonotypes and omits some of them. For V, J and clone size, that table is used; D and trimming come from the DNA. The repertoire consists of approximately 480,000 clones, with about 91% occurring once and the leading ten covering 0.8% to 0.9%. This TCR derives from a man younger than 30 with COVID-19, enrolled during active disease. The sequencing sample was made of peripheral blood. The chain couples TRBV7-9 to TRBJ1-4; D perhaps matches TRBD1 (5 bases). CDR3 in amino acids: CASSPDSEKLFF. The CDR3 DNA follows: TGTGCCAGCAGCCCCGACAGCGAAAAACTGTTTTTT.